The next 16 T cell receptor beta chains were all read from a single sample in a study of blood T cell repertoires in COVID-19. Repertoires were generated with immunoSEQ multiplex PCR, while TCRdb's copy carries only in-frame clones and drops some. This table holds approximately 240,000 clones, roughly 90% found once. The sample taken for sequencing was PBMCs or T cells enriched from blood (not recorded which). These receptors were obtained from a woman aged 25 to 39 with acute COVID-19.

J is TRBJ2-6 and V is TRBV4-1, with 15 bases matching TRBD2. The V gene end was trimmed by 4 bases and the J gene end by 2 bases; junction bases not matched to a gene: 6. The germline CDR1 and CDR2 sequences are MGHRA and YSYEKL. The CDR3 is 19 amino acids. For the CDR3, the DNA is TGCGCCAGCAGCCCGCTTGGACTAGCGGGAGGGCCTGGGGCCAACGTCCTGACTTTC. Encoded protein: CASSPLGLAGGPGANVLTF.

The V call is TRBV11-2, the J call TRBJ1-1, with D possibly being TRBD1 (5 bases). The V end lost 11 bases, the J end lost 4 bases, and 17 bases lay between the germline ends. The CDR3 spans 13 residues. CDR1 and CDR2 (germline): SGHAT, FQNNGV. For the CDR3, the DNA is TGTGCCGCAACTCCGGGGGTTGGCACTGAAGCTTTCTTT. This encodes CAATPGVGTEAFF.

The chain uses TRBV19 and TRBJ2-7, with TRBD1 identical over 8 bases. V was clipped by 1 base and J by 3 bases; unmatched bases: 5. The CDR3 sequence is 15 residues long. In germline, CDR1 is LNHDA, CDR2 SQIVND (reference sequence). As DNA, the CDR3 is TGTGCCAGTAGTATAGGAAAACAGGGGGTCTACGAGCAGTACTTC. The encoded protein is CASSIGKQGVYEQYF.

The V call is TRBV6-1, the J call TRBJ2-7; 7 bases agree with TRBD1. Trimming removed 3 bases from V and 1 base from J; junction bases left unmatched: 3. The length of the CDR3 is 14 residues. Germline loops: CDR1 MNHNS, CDR2 SASEGT. CDR3: CASSDGTASYEQYF. The CDR3 DNA sequence: TGTGCCAGCAGTGACGGGACAGCATCCTACGAGCAGTACTTC.

This sequence joins TRBV25-1 and TRBJ1-2; TRBD1 agrees at 8 bases. Germline V gives CDR1 MGHDK, CDR2 SYGVNS. CDR3 length equals 14 residues. Trimming removed 3 bases from V and 3 bases from J; junction bases left unmatched: 3. CDR3 coding DNA: TGTGCCAGCAGTGAGTGGACAGGGTACTATGGCTACACCTTC. Its protein product is CASSEWTGYYGYTF.

The chain employs TRBV7-3 and TRBJ2-1; 12 bases agree with TRBD2. The germline CDR1 and CDR2 sequences are SGHTA and FQGTGA. The ends lost 5 bases at V and 7 bases at J; junction bases unmatched: 9. The CDR3 length is 16 residues. The CDR3 protein is CASSQTRTSGVNEQFF. For the CDR3, the DNA is TGTGCCAGCAGCCAAACACGGACTAGCGGGGTAAATGAGCAGTTCTTC.

V and J are TRBV28 and TRBJ2-3; no clear D gene. Between the trimmed V and J ends, which lost 0 bases and 2 bases, there was a span of 12 bases. CDR3 length: 16 amino acids. Germline values: CDR1 MDHEN, CDR2 SYDVKM. The CDR3 loop reads CASSLWAGSYTDTQYF. The DNA for the CDR3 is TGTGCCAGCAGTTTATGGGCAGGATCATACACAGATACGCAGTATTTT.

The chain uses TRBV3-1 (or the pseudogene TRBV3-2) and TRBJ1-1; no definite D call. The CDR3 spans 14 residues. The ends were cut back, 0 bases at V and 0 bases at J, with 5 bases in the middle. Germline V CDR1 and CDR2: LGHDT, YNNKEL (reference sequence). CDR3 nucleotides: TGTGCCAGCAGCCAAGATCCAGTGAACACTGAAGCTTTCTTT. This sequence encodes CASSQDPVNTEAFF.

The sample holds a few counts of this clone. CDR3 DNA: TGTGCCAGCAGCTCGACAGGGCCACCCCTCCACTTT. Translating gives CASSSTGPPLHF. V usage is TRBV5-4 and J usage is TRBJ1-6, with TRBD1 matching 7 bases. V shed 3 bases and J 11 bases; nucleotides not matched to a gene: 2. CDR3 length: 12 amino acids. Germline V gene sequence: CDR1 SGHNT, CDR2 YYREEE (reference sequence).

V is TRBV24-1 and J is TRBJ1-3; tentatively, D is TRBD1 (6 bases). The CDR3 is 14 amino acids. Trimming cost V 4 bases and J 0 bases, with 6 bases left between them. The germline CDR1 and CDR2 sequences are KGHDR and SFDVKD. This CDR3 is CATSEGGSGNTIYF. For the CDR3, the DNA is TGTGCCACCAGTGAAGGGGGCTCTGGAAACACCATATATTTT.

The chain combines TRBV28 with TRBJ1-2; D gene uncertain. The V end was cut by 2 bases, the J end by 11 bases, with 12 bases between. The CDR3 totals 12 residues. Germline V gene sequence: CDR1 MDHEN, CDR2 SYDVKM. CDR3 residues: CASSLTHGGYTF. The CDR3 DNA reads TGTGCCAGCAGTTTAACCCACGGAGGGTACACCTTC.

This chain links TRBV12-3 or TRBV12-4 with TRBJ2-1, with D possibly TRBD1 on 6 matching bases. Trimming left V 5 bases short and J 3 bases short, with 8 bases between. CDR3 length: 13 amino acids. The DNA of the CDR3 is TGTGCCAGCAGTCCGGACAGCTACAATGAGCAGTTCTTC. It codes for CASSPDSYNEQFF.

This clone has more than one count but fewer than ten. The rearrangement uses TRBV6-1 and TRBJ2-1; TRBD1 matches at 12 bases. Germline V gene sequence: CDR1 MNHNS, CDR2 SASEGT. V dropped 0 bases and J dropped 8; count of bases not matched to a gene: 5. CDR3 length equals 16 residues. CDR3 coding DNA: TGTGCCAGCAGTGAAGCTCCGGGACAGGGGGCGGATGAGCAGTTCTTC. Translating gives CASSEAPGQGADEQFF.

The chain employs TRBV7-3 and TRBJ1-1, with 8 bases fitting TRBD1. Germline V lookup: CDR1 SGHTA, CDR2 FQGTGA. V trimming: 6 bases; J trimming: 11 bases; junction bases outside the gene matches: 14. The CDR3 loop spans 14 amino acids. CDR3 nucleotides: TGTGCCAGCAGTATAGCCTCCCAGGGGGCGGATGCTTTCTTT. The encoded protein is CASSIASQGADAFF.

This chain uses TRBV5-4 with TRBJ2-2; 13 nucleotides line up with TRBD2. Germline-derived CDR1 and CDR2 are SGHNT and YYREEE (reference sequence). V was pared by 4 bases and J by 7 bases, with 10 bases of the junction left unmatched. This CDR3 is built from 17 residues. CDR3 coding DNA: TGTGCCAGCAGCGACCCTAGACTAGCGGGAGGTATCGGGGAGCTGTTTTTT. Residues: CASSDPRLAGGIGELFF.

The chain is built from TRBV2 and TRBJ1-5; the D gene is possibly TRBD1 (6 bases). This CDR3 region has 14 residues. Germline loops: CDR1 SNHLY, CDR2 FYNNEI. Trimming removed 4 bases at V and 2 bases at J, with 9 bases between. Written as DNA, the CDR3 is TGTGCCAGCAGTGCGGACAGAGGCAATCAGCCCCAGCATTTT. It encodes CASSADRGNQPQHF.